This T cell receptor beta chain is from a study of T cell repertoires in aging, cancer and after chemotherapy. Study-wide context: Donor ages fell into six groups from 30 or younger up to 70 or older. Around 8.8 million TCR reads made up the full dataset. Study-wide results and limits: In cancer patients, declining TCR diversity with age involved lost richness and lost evenness. Across the chemotherapy interval, each cancer cohort showed higher median generation probability, suggesting thymic rebound.

This clonotype is labeled medium-sized. Its antigen is not identified. Multiplex touch-down PCR with TRB-A/B primers amplified rearranged V-D-J TRB sequences. TCRdb reprocessed the multiplex PCR reads with MiXCR, giving one entry per CDR3 protein. The sample includes several thousand distinct CDR3 sequences, 30% of them seen just once. Peripheral blood genomic DNA, not sorted cells or RNA, was the template. Trimming took 7 bases from V and 5 from J, leaving 17 bases between them. This CDR3 region has 14 residues. CDR1 MNHEY and CDR2 SVGAGI come from the germline V gene. The V gene is TRBV6-5, the J gene TRBJ2-5; a possible D gene is TRBD2 (6 bases). The source is a human donor with a blood cancer. Sequenced: blood. The CDR3 is CASNRDSRHETQYF. The CDR3 coding sequence is TGTGCCAGCAACCGGGACTCCCGCCACGAGACCCAGTACTTC.